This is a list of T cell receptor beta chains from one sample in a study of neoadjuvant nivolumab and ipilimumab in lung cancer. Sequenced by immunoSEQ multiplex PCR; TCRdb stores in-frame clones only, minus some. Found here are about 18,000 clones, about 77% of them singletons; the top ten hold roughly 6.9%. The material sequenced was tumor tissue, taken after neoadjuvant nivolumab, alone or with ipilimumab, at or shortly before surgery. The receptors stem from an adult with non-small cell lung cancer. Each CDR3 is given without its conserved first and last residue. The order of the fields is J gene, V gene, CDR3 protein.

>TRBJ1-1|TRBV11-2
ASSSTGQLNTEAF
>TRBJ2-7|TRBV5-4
ASSLGLAGHSYEQY
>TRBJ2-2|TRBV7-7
ASSLTWNTGELF
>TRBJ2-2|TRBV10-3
AISERGAPTGELF
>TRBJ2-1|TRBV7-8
ASNMMLESEQF
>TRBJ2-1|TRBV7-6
ASSSPGLAGVEQF
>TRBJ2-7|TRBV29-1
SAVGGVREQY
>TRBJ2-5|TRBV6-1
ASSELGGWETQY
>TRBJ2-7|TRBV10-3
AISENSGGSREQY
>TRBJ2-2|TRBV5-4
ASSLGESGPNTGELF
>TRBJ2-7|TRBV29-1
SVVISGSSYEQY
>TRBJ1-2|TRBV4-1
ASSRTGTGLNYGYT
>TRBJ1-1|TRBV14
ASSRNRGDTEAF
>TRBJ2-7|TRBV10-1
ASSPGTGVEYEQY
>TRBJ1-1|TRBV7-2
ASSPRGRGGTEAF
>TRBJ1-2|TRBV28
ASSFVNYGYT
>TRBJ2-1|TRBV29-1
SARSSPTANEQF
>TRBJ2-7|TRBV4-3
ASSQDWTVTYEQY
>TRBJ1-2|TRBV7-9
ASPIGQGNYGYT
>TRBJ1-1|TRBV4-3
ASSLSRTGSTEAF
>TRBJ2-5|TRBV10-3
AISESLGRETQY
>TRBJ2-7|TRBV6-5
ASRRQGSYEQY
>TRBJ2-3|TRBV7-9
ASSPLSSPRERY
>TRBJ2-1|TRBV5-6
ASSLVAGLADEQF